What follows is one TCR beta chain and its context. CDR1 is ENHRY and CDR2 is SYGVKD in the germline V gene. This CDR3 has 11 amino acids. Trimming pared 3 bases from V and 7 bases from J, leaving 6 bases between. Authors' analysis steps: Researchers report that nucleated cell counts were estimated from reference gene primer amplification. Measured with immunoSEQ multiplex PCR; TCRdb has only the in-frame clones, and not every one. V and J calls and clone size are as listed in that table; D and trimming were resolved from the DNA. In the table there are around 310,000 clones, about 91% of which are singletons. This entry belongs to a study of blood T cell repertoires in COVID-19. Study details: Samples came from the United States, Italy and Spain, spanning acute and convalescent COVID-19.

The specimen was PBMCs or T cells enriched from blood (not recorded which). This chain joins TRBV10-3 and TRBJ1-2; perhaps TRBD1 as D (5 bases). This TCR derives from a woman aged 40 to 55 who had recovered from COVID-19. CDR3 loop: CAISDQGGYTF. The CDR3 DNA reads TGTGCCATCAGTGATCAGGGTGGCTACACCTTC.